The rows below give T cell receptor beta chains drawn from one sample of a study of blood T cell repertoires in COVID-19. The protocol was immunoSEQ multiplex PCR, while the TCRdb copy is restricted to in-frame clones and leaves out a portion. The sample contains about 52,000 clones, around 80% of which appear only once. Material: peripheral blood. These receptors all stem from a woman of 80 years or more with COVID-19, enrolled during active disease. CDR3s include the opening cysteine and the closing phenylalanine or tryptophan. A D gene is named only where the DNA matches it firmly. Part of the rows lack a size; the others show once, few, many or a class for expanded clones.

d_call,v_call,j_call,clone_size,cdr3_aa,cdr3_nt
NA,TRBV11-2,TRBJ2-1,NA,CASSLAGRGVGNEQFF,TGTGCCAGCAGCTTAGCGGGCAGGGGGGTGGGGAATGAGCAGTTCTTC
NA,TRBV7-2,TRBJ1-6,few,CASSLGRVYNNSPLHF,TGTGCCAGCAGCCTCGGGAGGGTCTATAATAATTCACCCCTCCACTTT
TRBD2,TRBV5-1,TRBJ2-3,NA,CASSLWTRTDTQYF,TGCGCCAGCAGCTTGTGGACTAGAACAGATACGCAGTATTTT
TRBD1,TRBV19,TRBJ2-2,NA,CASSIGDRDTGELFF,TGTGCCAGCAGTATAGGGGACAGGGATACAGGGGAGCTGTTTTTT
NA,TRBV25-1,TRBJ2-1,NA,CASSDPGAYNEQFF,TGTGCCAGCAGTGACCCGGGAGCCTACAATGAGCAGTTCTTC
NA,TRBV19,TRBJ2-7,NA,CASSTPGSQQYF,TGTGCCAGTAGTACACCAGGGTCACAGCAGTACTTC
TRBD1,TRBV6-5,TRBJ1-1,NA,CASSPPRGQGTEAFF,TGTGCCAGCAGTCCCCCCCGGGGACAGGGTACTGAAGCTTTCTTT
TRBD2,TRBV12-3/TRBV12-4,TRBJ2-1,NA,CASKAGGMVEQFF,TGTGCCAGCAAAGCGGGAGGAATGGTCGAGCAGTTCTTC
NA,TRBV6-6,TRBJ1-3,NA,CASSERQTVGNTIYF,TGTGCCAGCAGCGAACGTCAAACAGTTGGAAACACCATATATTTT
TRBD1,TRBV30,TRBJ1-1,NA,CAWGDRGVRTEAFF,TGTGCCTGGGGGGACAGGGGCGTACGGACTGAAGCTTTCTTT
TRBD1,TRBV6-6,TRBJ2-7,NA,CASTVGQGTYEQYF,TGTGCCAGCACTGTGGGACAGGGAACCTACGAGCAGTACTTC
NA,TRBV6-1,TRBJ2-3,NA,CASSEGPPGVNTQYF,TGTGCCAGCAGTGAAGGGCCCCCTGGTGTGAATACGCAGTATTTT
TRBD1,TRBV19,TRBJ2-3,NA,CASSTGQGRTDTQYF,TGTGCCAGTAGTACCGGACAGGGAAGAACAGATACGCAGTATTTT
NA,TRBV20-1,TRBJ2-4,NA,CSALRGHIQYF,TGCAGTGCTCTCAGGGGACACATTCAGTACTTC
TRBD2,TRBV11-1,TRBJ2-1,NA,CASSLRLAGGNYEQFF,TGTGCCAGCAGCTTAAGGCTAGCGGGAGGGAATTATGAGCAGTTCTTC
TRBD2,TRBV24-1,TRBJ2-1,NA,CATSSLAGSNEQFF,TGTGCCACCAGTTCCCTAGCGGGAAGTAATGAGCAGTTCTTC
TRBD2,TRBV5-1,TRBJ2-1,NA,CASSPSSSGIPHEQFF,TGCGCCAGCAGCCCGTCTTCTAGCGGGATACCCCATGAGCAGTTCTTC
TRBD2,TRBV9,TRBJ2-3,NA,CASSVLGTSGGVTDTQYF,TGTGCCAGCAGCGTACTAGGGACTAGCGGGGGAGTCACAGATACGCAGTATTTT
TRBD2,TRBV12-3/TRBV12-4,TRBJ2-1,NA,CASSSGTSNEQFF,TGTGCCAGCAGTTCCGGGACTAGCAATGAGCAGTTCTTC
TRBD1,TRBV5-1,TRBJ2-1,NA,CASSFSPTGGYNEQFF,TGCGCCAGCAGCTTTTCTCCGACAGGGGGTTACAATGAGCAGTTCTTC
NA,TRBV11-1,TRBJ1-3,NA,CASSLGNTIYF,TGTGCCAGCAGCCTTGGAAACACCATATATTTT
TRBD2,TRBV7-2,TRBJ2-1,NA,CASSLSMTSGNYNEQFF,TGTGCCAGCAGCTTAAGTATGACTAGCGGGAACTACAATGAGCAGTTCTTC
NA,TRBV14,TRBJ1-2,once,CASSRGGNYGYTF,TGTGCCAGCAGCCGGGGAGGAAACTATGGCTACACCTTC
NA,TRBV2,TRBJ1-5,NA,CASDWTGSGGQPQHF,TGTGCCAGCGACTGGACGGGGAGCGGCGGACAGCCCCAGCATTTT
TRBD1,TRBV3-1/TRBV3-2,TRBJ1-1,NA,CASRQWTGGNLGTEAFF,TGTGCCAGCAGGCAATGGACAGGGGGCAATTTGGGCACTGAAGCTTTCTTT
TRBD1,TRBV6-1,TRBJ2-6,NA,CASSGQTGGYRANVLTF,TGTGCCAGCAGTGGACAGACAGGGGGGTATCGGGCCAACGTCCTGACTTTC
NA,TRBV9,TRBJ1-1,once,CASTSLGGTAEAFF,TGTGCCAGCACGTCCCTCGGAGGAACGGCTGAAGCTTTCTTT
TRBD1,TRBV29-1,TRBJ2-1,NA,CSVEGGGSGFALNEQFF,TGCAGCGTTGAAGGAGGGGGCAGTGGTTTTGCGCTCAATGAGCAGTTCTTC
NA,TRBV3-1/TRBV3-2,TRBJ2-5,once,CASSQTLSLETQYF,TGTGCCAGCAGCCAAACCCTTAGTCTGGAGACCCAGTACTTC
TRBD1,TRBV11-2,TRBJ2-7,NA,CASSRPGQGTYEQYF,TGTGCCAGCAGCCGACCGGGACAGGGTACCTACGAGCAGTACTTC
TRBD2,TRBV28,TRBJ2-1,NA,CASSLYTSGRSYEQFF,TGTGCCAGCAGTTTGTACACTAGCGGGAGGTCTTATGAGCAGTTCTTC
NA,TRBV4-1,TRBJ2-7,few,CASSQGLGAEQYF,TGCGCCAGCAGCCAAGGGCTTGGGGCGGAGCAGTACTTC
NA,TRBV29-1,TRBJ2-1,NA,CSVRLADEQFF,TGCAGCGTAAGGCTAGCCGATGAGCAGTTCTTC
NA,TRBV13,TRBJ2-4,NA,CASRPRDSENIQYF,TGTGCCAGCAGACCTCGGGACTCCGAAAACATTCAGTACTTC
NA,TRBV5-1,TRBJ2-1,NA,CASSLGGGPYNEQFF,TGCGCCAGCAGCTTGGGGGGGGGCCCCTACAATGAGCAGTTCTTC
NA,TRBV6-5,TRBJ1-1,NA,CASTHGGRLNTEAFF,TGTGCCAGCACCCACGGGGGGCGACTGAACACTGAAGCTTTCTTT
NA,TRBV27,TRBJ2-7,once,CASSPRASAYYEQYF,TGTGCCAGCAGTCCCCGGGCTAGCGCCTACTACGAGCAGTACTTC
TRBD1,TRBV9,TRBJ1-2,NA,CASSPTGGNYGYTF,TGTGCCAGCAGCCCTACAGGGGGGAACTATGGCTACACCTTC
TRBD2,TRBV11-2,TRBJ2-7,NA,CASRLAGINEQYF,TGTGCCAGCAGACTAGCGGGAATAAACGAGCAGTACTTC
NA,TRBV6-5,TRBJ2-2,NA,CASCGMNTGELFF,TGTGCCAGCTGCGGAATGAACACCGGGGAGCTGTTTTTT
TRBD1,TRBV5-1,TRBJ1-4,once,CASSRNGQATNEKLFF,TGCGCCAGCAGCCGAAACGGACAGGCAACTAATGAAAAACTGTTTTTT
TRBD2,TRBV24-1,TRBJ2-7,once,CATSVASGRPKEQYF,TGTGCCACCAGTGTGGCTAGCGGGAGGCCTAAGGAGCAGTACTTC
TRBD2,TRBV2,TRBJ2-3,few,CASSPSAGGADTQYF,TGTGCCAGCAGTCCCTCAGCGGGAGGCGCAGATACGCAGTATTTT
NA,TRBV6-2/TRBV6-3,TRBJ2-5,NA,CASSVYQETQYF,TGTGCCAGCAGCGTCTACCAAGAGACCCAGTACTTC
TRBD2,TRBV6-2/TRBV6-3,TRBJ2-1,NA,CASSYITAGGRSYNEQFF,TGTGCCAGCAGTTACATCACGGCGGGAGGCCGGTCCTACAATGAGCAGTTCTTC
NA,TRBV7-9,TRBJ1-1,NA,CASTQRLGANTEAFF,TGTGCCAGCACTCAAAGGTTGGGAGCGAACACTGAAGCTTTCTTT
TRBD1,TRBV27,TRBJ1-2,NA,CASSAGTGRTYGYTF,TGTGCCAGCAGTGCCGGGACAGGGCGAACCTATGGCTACACCTTC
NA,TRBV29-1,TRBJ2-4,NA,CSVEALAKNIQYF,TGCAGCGTTGAAGCACTAGCCAAAAACATTCAGTACTTC
TRBD1,TRBV5-1,TRBJ1-6,NA,CASSVDRGGNSPLHF,TGCGCCAGCAGCGTCGACAGGGGAGGTAATTCACCCCTCCACTTT
NA,TRBV4-1,TRBJ2-7,NA,CASSQEGAIYEQYF,TGCGCCAGCAGCCAAGAGGGGGCGATCTACGAGCAGTACTTC
NA,TRBV5-1,TRBJ1-1,NA,CASSLQGPNTEAFF,TGCGCCAGCAGCCTACAGGGTCCGAACACTGAAGCTTTCTTT
NA,TRBV7-8,TRBJ2-7,NA,CASSLAAGPYEQYF,TGTGCCAGCAGCTTAGCGGCAGGGCCCTACGAGCAGTACTTC